This T cell receptor (beta chain) was identified in a study of beta chain features in type 1 diabetes. The study's findings and limits: Shorter TCRB CDR3s, moderately but significantly so, marked every one of the four CD4+ subsets in Type 1 diabetes patients. Within patients, naive, central memory and Treg TCRB repertoires seemed more similar than within healthy donors.

The whole isolated RNA underwent reverse transcription, so sequencing captured expressed TCRB transcripts. Sequenced naive, central memory and regulatory T cell samples produced an average of approximately 3.5 million reads. The table came from immunoSEQ multiplex PCR; TCRdb's copy has only in-frame clones and leaves some out. Of nearly 350,000 clones listed, around 9.3% are singletons. Only a few counts were recorded for this clone. The target antigen is unknown. Other DNA sequences in the sample encode the same CDR3. One heparinised blood draw averaging roughly 120 mL was given by each donor. Stem cell-like memory, regulatory, central memory and naive CD4+ cells were sorted via CD45RO/CCR7/CD25/CD127/CD95/CD27. The CDR3 covers 13 residues. Germline CDR1 and CDR2: SGHRS and YFSETQ. V was cut by 0 bases and J by 6 bases, with 9 bases left in between.

This receptor was obtained from a man younger than 45 with type 1 diabetes. The sequenced sample consisted of central memory CD4+ T cells from blood. The chain employs TRBV5-1 and TRBJ1-2; a possible D gene is TRBD1 (6 bases). CDR3 loop: CASSLVGGDGYTF. The CDR3 nucleotides are TGCGCCAGCAGCTTGGTAGGGGGAGATGGCTACACCTTC.